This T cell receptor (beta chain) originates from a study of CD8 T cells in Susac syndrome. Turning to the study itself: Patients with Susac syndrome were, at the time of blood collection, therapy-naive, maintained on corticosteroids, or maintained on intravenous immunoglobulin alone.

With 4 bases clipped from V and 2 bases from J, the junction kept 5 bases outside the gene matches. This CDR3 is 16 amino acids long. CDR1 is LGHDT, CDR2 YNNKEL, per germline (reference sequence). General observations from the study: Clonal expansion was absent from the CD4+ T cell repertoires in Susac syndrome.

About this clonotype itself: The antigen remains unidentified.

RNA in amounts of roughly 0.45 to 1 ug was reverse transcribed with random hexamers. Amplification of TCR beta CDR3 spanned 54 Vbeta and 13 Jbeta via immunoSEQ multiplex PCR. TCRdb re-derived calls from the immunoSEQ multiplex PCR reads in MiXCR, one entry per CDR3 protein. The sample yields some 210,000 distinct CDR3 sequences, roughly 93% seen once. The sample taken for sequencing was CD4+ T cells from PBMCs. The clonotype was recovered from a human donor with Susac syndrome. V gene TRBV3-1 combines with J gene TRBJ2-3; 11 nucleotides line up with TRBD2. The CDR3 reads CASSRMGLAATDTQYF. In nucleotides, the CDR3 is TGTGCCAGCAGCCGGATGGGACTAGCGGCCACAGATACGCAGTATTTT.